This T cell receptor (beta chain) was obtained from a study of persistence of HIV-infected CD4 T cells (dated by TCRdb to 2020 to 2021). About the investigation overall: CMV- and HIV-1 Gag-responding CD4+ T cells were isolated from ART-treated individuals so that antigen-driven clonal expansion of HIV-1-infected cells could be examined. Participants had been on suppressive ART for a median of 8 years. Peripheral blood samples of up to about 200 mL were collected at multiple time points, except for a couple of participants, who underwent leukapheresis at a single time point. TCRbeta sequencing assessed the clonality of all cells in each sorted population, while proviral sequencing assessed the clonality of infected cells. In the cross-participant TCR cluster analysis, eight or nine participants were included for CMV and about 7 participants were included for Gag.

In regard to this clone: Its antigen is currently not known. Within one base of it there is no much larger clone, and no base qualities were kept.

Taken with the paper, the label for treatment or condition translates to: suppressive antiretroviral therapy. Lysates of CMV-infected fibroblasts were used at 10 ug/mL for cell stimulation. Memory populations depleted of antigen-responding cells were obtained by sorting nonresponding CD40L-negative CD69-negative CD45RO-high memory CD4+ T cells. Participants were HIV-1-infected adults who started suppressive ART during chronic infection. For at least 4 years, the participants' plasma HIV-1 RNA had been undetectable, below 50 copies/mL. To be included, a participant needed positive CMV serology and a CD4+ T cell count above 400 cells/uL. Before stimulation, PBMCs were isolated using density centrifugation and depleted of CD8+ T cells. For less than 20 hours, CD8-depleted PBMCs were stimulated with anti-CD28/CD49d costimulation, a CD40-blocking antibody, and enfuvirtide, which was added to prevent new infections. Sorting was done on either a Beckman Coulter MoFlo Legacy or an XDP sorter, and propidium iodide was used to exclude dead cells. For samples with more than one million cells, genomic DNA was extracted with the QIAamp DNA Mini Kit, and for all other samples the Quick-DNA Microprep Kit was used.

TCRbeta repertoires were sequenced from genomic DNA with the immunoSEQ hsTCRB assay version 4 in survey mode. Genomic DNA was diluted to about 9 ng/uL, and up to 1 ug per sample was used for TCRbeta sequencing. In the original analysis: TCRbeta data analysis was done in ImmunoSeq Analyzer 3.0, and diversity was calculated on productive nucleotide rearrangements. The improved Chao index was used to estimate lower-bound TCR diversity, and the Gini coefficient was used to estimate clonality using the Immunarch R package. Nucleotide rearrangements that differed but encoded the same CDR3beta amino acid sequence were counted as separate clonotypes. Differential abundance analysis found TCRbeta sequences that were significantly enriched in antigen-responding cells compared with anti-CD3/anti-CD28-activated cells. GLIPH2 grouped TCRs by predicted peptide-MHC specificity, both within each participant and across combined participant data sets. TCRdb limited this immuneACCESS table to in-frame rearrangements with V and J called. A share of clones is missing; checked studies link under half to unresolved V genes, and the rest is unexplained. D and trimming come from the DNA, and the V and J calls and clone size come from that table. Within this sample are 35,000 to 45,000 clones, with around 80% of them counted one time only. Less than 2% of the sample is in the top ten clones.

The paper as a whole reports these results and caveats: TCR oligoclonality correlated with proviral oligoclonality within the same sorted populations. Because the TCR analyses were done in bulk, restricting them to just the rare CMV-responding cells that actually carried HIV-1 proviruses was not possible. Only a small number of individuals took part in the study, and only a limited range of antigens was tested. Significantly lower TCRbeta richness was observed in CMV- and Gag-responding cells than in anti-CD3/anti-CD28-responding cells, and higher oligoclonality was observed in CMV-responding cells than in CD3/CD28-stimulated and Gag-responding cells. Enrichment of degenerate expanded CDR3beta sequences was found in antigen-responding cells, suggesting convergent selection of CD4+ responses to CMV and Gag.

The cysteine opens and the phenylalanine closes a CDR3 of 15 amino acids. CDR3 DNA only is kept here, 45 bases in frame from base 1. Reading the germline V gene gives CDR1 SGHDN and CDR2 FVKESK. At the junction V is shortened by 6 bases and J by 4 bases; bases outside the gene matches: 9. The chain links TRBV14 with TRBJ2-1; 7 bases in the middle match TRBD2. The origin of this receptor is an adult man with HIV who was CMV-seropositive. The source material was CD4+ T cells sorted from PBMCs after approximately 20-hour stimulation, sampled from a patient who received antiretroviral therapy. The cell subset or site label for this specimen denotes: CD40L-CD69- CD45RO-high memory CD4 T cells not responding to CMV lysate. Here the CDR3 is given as CASSPLAANYNEQFF. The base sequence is TGTGCCAGCAGTCCCCTAGCGGCAAATTACAATGAGCAGTTCTTC.